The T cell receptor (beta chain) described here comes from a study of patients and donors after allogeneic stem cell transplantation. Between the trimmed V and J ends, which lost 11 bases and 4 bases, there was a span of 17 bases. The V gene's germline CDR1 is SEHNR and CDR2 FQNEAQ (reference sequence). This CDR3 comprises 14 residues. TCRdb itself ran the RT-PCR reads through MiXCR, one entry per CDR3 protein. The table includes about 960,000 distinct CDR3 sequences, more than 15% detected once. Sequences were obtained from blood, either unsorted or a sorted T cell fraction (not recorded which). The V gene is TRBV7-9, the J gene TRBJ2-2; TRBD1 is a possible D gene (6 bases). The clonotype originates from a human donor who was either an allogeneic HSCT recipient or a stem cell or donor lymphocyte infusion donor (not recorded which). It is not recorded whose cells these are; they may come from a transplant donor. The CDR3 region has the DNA TGTGCCGGCCGGGGCCAGGGGAGCACCGGGGAGCTGTTTTTT. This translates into CAGRGQGSTGELFF.